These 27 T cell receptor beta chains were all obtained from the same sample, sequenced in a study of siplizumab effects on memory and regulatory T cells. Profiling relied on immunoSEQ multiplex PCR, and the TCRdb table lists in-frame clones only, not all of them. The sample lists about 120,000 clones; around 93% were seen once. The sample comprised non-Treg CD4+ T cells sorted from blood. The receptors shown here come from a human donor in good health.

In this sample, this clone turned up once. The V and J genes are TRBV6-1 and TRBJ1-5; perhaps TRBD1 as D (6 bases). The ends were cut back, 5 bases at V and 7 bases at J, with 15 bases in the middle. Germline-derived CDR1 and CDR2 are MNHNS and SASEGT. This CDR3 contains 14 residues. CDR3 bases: TGTGCCAGCAGTATGGACAGCACCAACCAGCCCCAGCATTTT. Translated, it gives CASSMDSTNQPQHF.

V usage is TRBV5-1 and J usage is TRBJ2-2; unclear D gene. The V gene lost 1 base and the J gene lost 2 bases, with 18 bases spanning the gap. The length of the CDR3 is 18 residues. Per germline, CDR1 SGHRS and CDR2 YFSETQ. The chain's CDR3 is CASSLSSGGSINTGELFF. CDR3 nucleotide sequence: TGCGCCAGCAGCTTGTCTTCCGGCGGCTCCATTAACACCGGGGAGCTGTTTTTT.

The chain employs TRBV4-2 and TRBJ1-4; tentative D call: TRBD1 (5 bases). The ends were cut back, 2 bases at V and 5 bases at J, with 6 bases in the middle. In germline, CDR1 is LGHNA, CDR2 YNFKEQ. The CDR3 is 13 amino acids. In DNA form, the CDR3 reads TGTGCCAGCAGCCAATCAGGGAATGAAAAACTGTTTTTT. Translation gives CASSQSGNEKLFF.

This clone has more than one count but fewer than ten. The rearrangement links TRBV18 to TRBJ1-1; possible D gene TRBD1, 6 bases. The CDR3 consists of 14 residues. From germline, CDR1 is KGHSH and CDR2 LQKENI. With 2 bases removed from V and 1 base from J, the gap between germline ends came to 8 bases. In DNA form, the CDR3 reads TGTGCCAGCTCACCATTGGGACAGAACACTGAAGCTTTCTTT. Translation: CASSPLGQNTEAFF.

The CDR3 coding sequence is TGTGCCAGCAGCGTTCAGGGGTGGTCCACTGAAGCTTTCTTT. This encodes CASSVQGWSTEAFF. The rearrangement joins TRBV9 to TRBJ1-1; possibly TRBD1 for D (6 bases). With 2 bases removed from V and 4 bases from J, the gap between germline ends came to 12 bases. This CDR3 spans 14 amino acids. Germline lookup yields CDR1 SGDLS and CDR2 YYNGEE.

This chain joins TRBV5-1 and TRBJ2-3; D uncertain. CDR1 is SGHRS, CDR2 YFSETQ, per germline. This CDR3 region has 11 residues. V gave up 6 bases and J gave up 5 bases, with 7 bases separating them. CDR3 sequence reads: CASTERDTQYF. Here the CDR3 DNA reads TGCGCCAGCACCGAAAGAGATACGCAGTATTTT.

CDR3 sequence (DNA): TGTGCCAGCAGTCAGGACAGGGTAGCAGATACGCAGTATTTT. It yields the protein CASSQDRVADTQYF. This sequence joins TRBV27 and TRBJ2-3; TRBD1 matches at 8 bases. This CDR3 has 14 residues. V shed 5 bases and J 4 bases; nucleotides not matched to a gene: 5. Germline values: CDR1 MNHEY, CDR2 SMNVEV (reference sequence).

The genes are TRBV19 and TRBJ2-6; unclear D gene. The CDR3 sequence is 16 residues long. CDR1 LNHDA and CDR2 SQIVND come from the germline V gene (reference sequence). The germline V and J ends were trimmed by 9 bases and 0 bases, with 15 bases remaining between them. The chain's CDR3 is CASLFGRSSGANVLTF. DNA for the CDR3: TGTGCCAGCCTCTTCGGACGGTCCTCTGGGGCCAACGTCCTGACTTTC.

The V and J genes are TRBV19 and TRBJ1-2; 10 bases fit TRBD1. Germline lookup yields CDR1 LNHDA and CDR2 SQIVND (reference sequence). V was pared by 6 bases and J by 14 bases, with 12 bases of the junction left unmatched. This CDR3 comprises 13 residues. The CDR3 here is CASSLTGGLTWTF. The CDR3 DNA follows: TGTGCCAGTAGCCTGACAGGGGGCCTAACTTGGACCTTC.

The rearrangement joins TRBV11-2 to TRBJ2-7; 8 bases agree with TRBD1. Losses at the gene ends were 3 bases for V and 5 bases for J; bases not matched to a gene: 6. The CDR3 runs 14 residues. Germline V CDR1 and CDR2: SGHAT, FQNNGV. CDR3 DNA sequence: TGTGCCAGCAGCTTGTGGGACAGGTTAGACGAGCAGTACTTC. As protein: CASSLWDRLDEQYF. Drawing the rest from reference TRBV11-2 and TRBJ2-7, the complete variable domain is EAGVAQSPRYKIIEKRQSVAFWCNPISGHATLYWYQQILGQGPKLLIQFQNNGVVDDSQLPKDRFSAERLKGVDSTLKIQPAKLEDSAVYLCASSLWDRLDEQYFGPGTRLTVT.

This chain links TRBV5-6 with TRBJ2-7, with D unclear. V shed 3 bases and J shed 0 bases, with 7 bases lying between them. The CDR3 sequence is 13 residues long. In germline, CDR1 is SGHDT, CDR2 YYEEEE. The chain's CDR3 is CASSSPGSYEQYF. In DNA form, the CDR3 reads TGTGCCAGCAGCTCCCCGGGCTCCTACGAGCAGTACTTC.

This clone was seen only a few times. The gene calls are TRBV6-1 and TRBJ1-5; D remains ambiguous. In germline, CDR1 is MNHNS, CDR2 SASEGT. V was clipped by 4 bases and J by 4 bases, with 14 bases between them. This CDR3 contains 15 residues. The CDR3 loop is CASSVLLEVNQPQHF. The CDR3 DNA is TGTGCCAGCAGTGTTTTGTTGGAGGTTAATCAGCCCCAGCATTTT.

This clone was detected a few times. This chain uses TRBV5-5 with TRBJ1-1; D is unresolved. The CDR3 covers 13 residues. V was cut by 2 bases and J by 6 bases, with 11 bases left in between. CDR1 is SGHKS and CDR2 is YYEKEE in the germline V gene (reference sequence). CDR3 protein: CASSFGLEAEAFF. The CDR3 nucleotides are TGTGCCAGCAGCTTTGGATTGGAAGCTGAAGCTTTCTTT.

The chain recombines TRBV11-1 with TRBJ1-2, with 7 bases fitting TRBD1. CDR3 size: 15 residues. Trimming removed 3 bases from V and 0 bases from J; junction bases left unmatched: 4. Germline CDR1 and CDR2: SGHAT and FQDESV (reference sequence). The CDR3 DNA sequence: TGTGCCAGCAGCTTCTTGGGACAGACTAACTATGGCTACACCTTC. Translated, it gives CASSFLGQTNYGYTF. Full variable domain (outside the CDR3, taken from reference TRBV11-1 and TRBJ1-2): EAEVAQSPRYKITEKSQAVAFWCDPISGHATLYWYRQILGQGPELLVQFQDESVVDDSQLPKDRFSAERLKGVDSTLKIQPAELGDSAMYLCASSFLGQTNYGYTFGSGTRLTVV.

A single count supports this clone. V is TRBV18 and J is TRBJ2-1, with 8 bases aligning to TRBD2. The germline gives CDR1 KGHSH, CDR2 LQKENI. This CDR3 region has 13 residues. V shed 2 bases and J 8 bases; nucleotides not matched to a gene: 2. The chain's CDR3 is CASSPAGRDEQFF. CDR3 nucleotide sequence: TGTGCCAGCTCACCAGCCGGGAGGGATGAGCAGTTCTTC. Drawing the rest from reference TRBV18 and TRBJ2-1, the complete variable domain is NAGVMQNPRHLVRRRGQEARLRCSPMKGHSHVYWYRQLPEEGLKFMVYLQKENIIDESGMPKERFSAEFPKEGPSILRIQQVVRGDSAAYFCASSPAGRDEQFFGPGTRLTVL.

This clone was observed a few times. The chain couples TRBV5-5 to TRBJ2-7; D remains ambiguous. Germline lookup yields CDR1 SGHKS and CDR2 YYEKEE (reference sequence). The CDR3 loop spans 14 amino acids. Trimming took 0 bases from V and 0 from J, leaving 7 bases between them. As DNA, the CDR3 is TGTGCCAGCAGCTTGGCTCGGGCCTCCTACGAGCAGTACTTC. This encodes CASSLARASYEQYF.

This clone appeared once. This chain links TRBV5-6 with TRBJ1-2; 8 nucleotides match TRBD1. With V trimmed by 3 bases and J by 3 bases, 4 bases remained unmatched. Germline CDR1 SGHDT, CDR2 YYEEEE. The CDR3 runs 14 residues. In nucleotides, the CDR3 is TGTGCCAGCAGCTGGATGGGACAGGACTATGGCTACACCTTC. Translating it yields CASSWMGQDYGYTF.

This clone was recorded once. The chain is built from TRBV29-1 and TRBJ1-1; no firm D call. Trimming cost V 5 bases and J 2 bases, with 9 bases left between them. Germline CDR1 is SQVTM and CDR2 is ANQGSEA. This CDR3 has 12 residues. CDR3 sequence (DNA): TGCAGCGTTCTACGGGGAAACACTGAAGCTTTCTTT. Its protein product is CSVLRGNTEAFF.

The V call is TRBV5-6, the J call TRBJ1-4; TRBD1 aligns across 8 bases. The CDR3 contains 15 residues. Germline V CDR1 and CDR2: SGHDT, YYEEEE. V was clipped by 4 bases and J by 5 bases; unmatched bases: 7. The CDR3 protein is CASSLQGVGNEKLFF. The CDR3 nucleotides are TGTGCCAGCAGCCTACAGGGGGTGGGAAATGAAAAACTGTTTTTT.

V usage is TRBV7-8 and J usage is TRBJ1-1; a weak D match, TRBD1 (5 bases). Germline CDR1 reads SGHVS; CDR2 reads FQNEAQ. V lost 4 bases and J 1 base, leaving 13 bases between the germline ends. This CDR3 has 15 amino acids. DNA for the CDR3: TGTGCCAGCAGCTGGGGACCCCAACAGAACACTGAAGCTTTCTTT. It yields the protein CASSWGPQQNTEAFF.

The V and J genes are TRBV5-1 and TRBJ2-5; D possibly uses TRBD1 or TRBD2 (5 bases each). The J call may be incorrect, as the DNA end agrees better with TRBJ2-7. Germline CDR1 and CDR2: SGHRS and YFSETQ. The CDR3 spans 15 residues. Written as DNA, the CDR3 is TGCGCCAGCAGCTTGGGTTCAGGATCTGGGACCGAGCAGTACTTC. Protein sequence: CASSLGSGSGTEQYF.

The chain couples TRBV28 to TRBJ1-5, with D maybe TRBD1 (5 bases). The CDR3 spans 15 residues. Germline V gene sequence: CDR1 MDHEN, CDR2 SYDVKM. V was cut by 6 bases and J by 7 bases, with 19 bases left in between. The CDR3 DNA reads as TGTGCCAGCAGACCCGGGACTTCCAGCAGGCAGCCCCAGCATTTT. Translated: CASRPGTSSRQPQHF.

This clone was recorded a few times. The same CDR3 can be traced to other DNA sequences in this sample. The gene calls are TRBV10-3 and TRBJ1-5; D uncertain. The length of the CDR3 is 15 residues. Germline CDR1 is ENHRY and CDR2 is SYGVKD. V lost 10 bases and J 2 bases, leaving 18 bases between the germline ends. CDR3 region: CATAFGEEGNQPQHF. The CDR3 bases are TGTGCCACCGCCTTTGGAGAAGAGGGCAATCAGCCCCAGCATTTT.

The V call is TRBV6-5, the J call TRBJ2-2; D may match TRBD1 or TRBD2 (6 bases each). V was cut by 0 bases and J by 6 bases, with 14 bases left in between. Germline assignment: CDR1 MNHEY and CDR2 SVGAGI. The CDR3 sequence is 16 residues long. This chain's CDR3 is CASSYSGKRGAGELFF. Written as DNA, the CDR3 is TGTGCCAGCAGTTACTCCGGGAAGAGGGGGGCCGGGGAGCTGTTTTTT.

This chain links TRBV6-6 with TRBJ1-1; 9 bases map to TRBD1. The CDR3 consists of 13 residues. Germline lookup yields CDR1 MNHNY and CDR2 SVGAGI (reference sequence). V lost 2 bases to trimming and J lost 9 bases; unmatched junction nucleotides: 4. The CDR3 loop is CASSYGDRVQAFF. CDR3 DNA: TGTGCCAGCAGTTACGGGGACAGGGTGCAAGCTTTCTTT.

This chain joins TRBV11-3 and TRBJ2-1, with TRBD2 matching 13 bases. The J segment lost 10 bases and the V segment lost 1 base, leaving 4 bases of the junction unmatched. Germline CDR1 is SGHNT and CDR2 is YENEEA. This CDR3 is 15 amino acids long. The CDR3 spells CASSLGLAGGGEQFF. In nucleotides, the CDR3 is TGTGCCAGCAGCTTAGGACTAGCGGGGGGCGGAGAGCAGTTCTTC.

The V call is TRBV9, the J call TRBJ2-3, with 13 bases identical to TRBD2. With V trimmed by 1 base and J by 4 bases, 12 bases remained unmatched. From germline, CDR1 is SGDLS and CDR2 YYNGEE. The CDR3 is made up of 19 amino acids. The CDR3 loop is CASSVSGTSGTAAPDTQYF. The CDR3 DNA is TGTGCCAGCAGCGTATCGGGGACTAGCGGGACCGCGGCGCCAGATACGCAGTATTTT.